One and the same sample provided the 14 T cell receptor beta chains below, sequenced in a study of a mutant IDH1 vaccine in newly diagnosed glioma. Noted time point: week 5, during vaccination. Topical imiquimod was applied with each vaccine dose, which held 300 ug of mutant IDH1 20-mer peptide. No antigens are known for them. Produced via immunoSEQ multiplex PCR; TCRdb's table is partial and in-frame only. Of 60,000 or so clones in the sample, 82% were seen once. The material sequenced was PBMCs, taken from a glioma patient whose treatment included an IDH1 peptide vaccine. The receptors originated from a woman in her late teens or twenties with glioma. Some clones in this sample may be carry-over from other donors' samples.

V gene TRBV15 combines with J gene TRBJ1-2; maybe TRBD1 (6 bases). CDR1 and CDR2 (germline): LNHNV, YYDKDF (reference sequence). The CDR3 sequence is 12 residues long. With 5 bases removed from V and 6 bases from J, the gap between germline ends came to 10 bases. The CDR3 loop reads CATSLHRDGYTF. The CDR3 DNA reads as TGTGCCACCAGCCTTCACAGGGATGGCTACACCTTC.

V usage is TRBV7-2 and J usage is TRBJ1-5; 10 nucleotides agree with TRBD1. J was trimmed by 1 base and V by 5 bases; bases with no gene match: 2. Germline V gene lookup returns CDR1 SGHTA and CDR2 FQGNSA. This CDR3 has 15 residues. The CDR3 here is CASSRDRGSNQPQHF. In DNA, the CDR3 is TGTGCCAGCAGCCGGGACAGGGGAAGCAATCAGCCCCAGCATTTT.

This chain uses TRBV29-1 with TRBJ1-2, with D possibly matching TRBD1 (5 bases). This CDR3 has 14 amino acids. V gave up 2 bases and J gave up 3 bases, with 13 bases separating them. Germline CDR1 is SQVTM and CDR2 is ANQGSEA. The CDR3 nucleotides are TGCAGCGTTGAAACAGCCCGAGGGGACTATGGCTACACCTTC. Its translation: CSVETARGDYGYTF.

The chain has TRBV6-5 and TRBJ2-1, with D uncertain. V gave up 5 bases and J gave up 0 bases, with 11 bases separating them. Germline CDR1 reads MNHEY; CDR2 reads SVGAGI. This CDR3 spans 15 amino acids. Here the CDR3 reads CASSVAVSSYNEQFF. CDR3 in DNA: TGTGCCAGCAGTGTGGCCGTGAGCTCCTACAATGAGCAGTTCTTC.

The CDR3 region has the DNA TGTGCCAGCAGCTTCCCGGATACGCAGTATTTT. Its protein product is CASSFPDTQYF. This chain connects TRBV5-7 to TRBJ2-3; D not resolved. TRBV5-7 is placed among ORFs of uncertain function. The ends were cut back, 2 bases at V and 6 bases at J, with 4 bases in the middle. The CDR3 is 11 residues long.

The chain carries TRBV30 and TRBJ1-1; TRBD1 might be the D (5 bases). The germline gives CDR1 GTSNPN, CDR2 SVGIG (reference sequence). CDR3 length: 10 residues. V was trimmed by 5 bases and J by 11 bases, leaving 12 bases between them. The CDR3 sequence is CAWVQVRAFF. CDR3 DNA: TGTGCCTGGGTACAGGTCCGGGCTTTCTTT. The complete variable domain, with remaining parts taken from reference TRBV30 and TRBJ1-1, reads SQTIHQWPATLVQPVGSPLSLECTVEGTSNPNLYWYRQAAGRGLQLLFYSVGIGQISSEVPQNLSASRPQDRQFILSSKKLLLSDSGFYLCAWVQVRAFFGQGTRLTVV.

The J gene is TRBJ2-7, the V gene TRBV6-5, with 8 bases fitting TRBD2. Germline assignment: CDR1 MNHEY and CDR2 SVGAGI. The ends lost 8 bases at V and 2 bases at J; junction bases unmatched: 8. The CDR3 length is 14 residues. CDR3 amino acids: CASRGGPGPYEQYF. The CDR3 DNA follows: TGTGCCAGCCGGGGGGGACCCGGCCCCTACGAGCAGTACTTC.

The chain joins TRBV7-2 to TRBJ2-1; a weak D match, TRBD2 (5 bases). Looked up from germline, CDR1 is SGHTA and CDR2 is FQGNSA. This CDR3 is 13 amino acids long. V lost 8 bases and J 0 bases, leaving 8 bases between the germline ends. The CDR3, as DNA: TGTGCCAGCGAGGGAATCTCCTACAATGAGCAGTTCTTC. Its translation: CASEGISYNEQFF.

This sequence joins TRBV6-1 and TRBJ1-6, with a tentative D call TRBD1 (6 bases). The CDR3 extends over 14 amino acids. The V gene lost 7 bases and the J gene lost 1 base, with 8 bases spanning the gap. Per germline, CDR1 MNHNS and CDR2 SASEGT. CDR3: CASIQGSYNSPLHF. Here the CDR3 DNA reads TGTGCCAGCATCCAGGGGTCCTATAATTCACCCCTCCACTTT.

The V and J genes are TRBV5-1 and TRBJ1-2; D is uncertain. Germline V gene data show CDR1 as SGHRS and CDR2 as YFSETQ. CDR3 size: 13 residues. V gave up 0 bases and J gave up 7 bases, with 10 bases separating them. DNA of the CDR3: TGCGCCAGCAGCTTGGAGCCAAGTAGTGGCTACACCTTC. Translation: CASSLEPSSGYTF.

This clone was picked up a small number of times. The V and J genes are TRBV7-9 and TRBJ2-7; no clear D gene. The V gene's germline CDR1 is SEHNR and CDR2 FQNEAQ (reference sequence). Deletions cut 5 bases from V and 3 bases from J, with 5 bases between. The CDR3 extends over 11 amino acids. As DNA, the CDR3 is TGTGCCAGCAGCAACTTCTACGAGCAGTACTTC. It is translated as CASSNFYEQYF. The full variable domain, with the rest looked up from reference TRBV7-9 and TRBJ2-7, is DTGVSQNPRHKITKRGQNVTFRCDPISEHNRLYWYRQTLGQGPEFLTYFQNEAQLEKSRLLSDRFSAERPKGSFSTLEIQRTEQGDSAMYLCASSNFYEQYFGPGTRLTVT.

This chain connects TRBV27 to TRBJ2-1; TRBD2 matches at 11 bases. CDR3 length: 17 amino acids. Germline CDR1 reads MNHEY; CDR2 reads SMNVEV (reference sequence). Germline trimming cut 8 bases from V and 8 bases from J; bases unmatched to any gene: 17. CDR3 sequence: CASCLAGASGRWDEQFF. CDR3 sequence (DNA): TGTGCCAGCTGCCTGGCGGGAGCTAGCGGGAGGTGGGATGAGCAGTTCTTC.

The rearrangement links TRBV29-1 to TRBJ1-1; D gene unclear. The V end was cut by 3 bases, the J end by 0 bases, with 8 bases between. CDR3 length: 13 residues. The germline V gene encodes CDR1 SQVTM and CDR2 ANQGSEA. The CDR3 protein is CSVELKLNTEAFF. The CDR3 nucleotides read TGCAGCGTTGAGTTAAAACTGAACACTGAAGCTTTCTTT.

This chain joins TRBV11-3 and TRBJ2-7; D gene uncertain. CDR3 length: 12 residues. Looked up from germline, CDR1 is SGHNT and CDR2 is YENEEA. Trimming took 3 bases from V and 5 from J, leaving 8 bases between them. This CDR3 is CASSFGAHEQYF. CDR3 in DNA: TGTGCCAGCAGCTTCGGCGCCCACGAGCAGTACTTC.